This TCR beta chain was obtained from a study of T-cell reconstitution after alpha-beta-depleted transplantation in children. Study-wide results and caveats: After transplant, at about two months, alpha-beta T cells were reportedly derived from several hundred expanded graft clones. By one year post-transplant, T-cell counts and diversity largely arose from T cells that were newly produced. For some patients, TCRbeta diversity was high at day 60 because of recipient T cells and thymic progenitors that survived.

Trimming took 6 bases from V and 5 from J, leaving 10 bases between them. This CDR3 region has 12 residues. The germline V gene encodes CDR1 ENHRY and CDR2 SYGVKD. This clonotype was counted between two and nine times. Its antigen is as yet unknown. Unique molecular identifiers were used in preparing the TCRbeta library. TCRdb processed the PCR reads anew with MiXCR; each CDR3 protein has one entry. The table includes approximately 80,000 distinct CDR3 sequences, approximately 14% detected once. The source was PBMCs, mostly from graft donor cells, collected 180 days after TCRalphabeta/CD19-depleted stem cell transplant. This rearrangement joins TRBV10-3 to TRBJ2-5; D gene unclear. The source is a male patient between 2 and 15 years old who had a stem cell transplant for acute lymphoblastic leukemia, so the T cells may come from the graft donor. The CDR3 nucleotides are TGTGCCATCAGCTATCATGGGGAGACCCAGTACTTC. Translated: CAISYHGETQYF.